The clone carrying this T cell receptor beta chain was seen a single time. Its target is not known. Other DNA sequences in the sample encode the same CDR3. The PCR employed 60 Vbeta primers together with 13 Jbeta primers. The authors' processing: A follow-up analysis tallied tens of millions of unique TCR beta chains, about 11 million shared. Using immunoSEQ multiplex PCR, the repertoire was profiled, and TCRdb retains in-frame clones only, with some absent. V and J calls and clone size come straight from that table; D and trimming were deduced from the DNA. This table holds some 110,000 clones, over 60% found once. This record belongs to a study of cytomegalovirus exposure and HLA in healthy donors. Study-wide context: A prior study identified 110 million or so unique TCR beta sequences from 200 million or so T cells.

General study results and limits: It was about 180 TCR beta chains that were listed as cytomegalovirus-associated.

The CDR3 has 14 residues. In germline, CDR1 is SNHLY, CDR2 FYNNEI. The junction had 4 bases not matched to a gene; V was cut back by 6 bases and J by 3 bases. The TCR was taken from a man aged 50-60 years in good health and CMV-seronegative. The sample was PBMCs. The V and J genes are TRBV2 and TRBJ2-7; 11 nucleotides match TRBD1. CDR3 DNA: TGTGCCAGCAGCGGGACAGGGGGTGTCTACGAGCAGTACTTC. It translates to CASSGTGGVYEQYF.